These 16 T cell receptor beta chains were sequenced from one sample in a study of cytomegalovirus exposure and HLA in healthy donors. PCR amplification relied on 60 Vbeta primers (plus 13 Jbeta primers). Using immunoSEQ multiplex PCR, the repertoire was profiled, and TCRdb retains in-frame clones only, with some absent. This table holds around 170,000 clones, roughly 80% found once. Sample: PBMCs. The receptor source for this set is a man aged 50 or older in good health and CMV-seronegative.

The rearrangement links TRBV11-3 to TRBJ2-5; no definite D call. Between the trimmed V and J ends, which lost 1 base and 3 bases, there was a span of 6 bases. Per the germline V gene, CDR1 is SGHNT and CDR2 is YENEEA. The CDR3 consists of 13 residues. CDR3 residues: CASSLGVKETQYF. The CDR3 coding sequence is TGTGCCAGCAGCTTAGGAGTAAAAGAGACCCAGTACTTC.

This clone was counted a single time. The CDR3 protein is CSVLAGGRETQYF. Written as DNA, the CDR3 is TGCAGCGTTTTAGCGGGGGGGCGCGAGACCCAGTACTTC. V usage is TRBV29-1 and J usage is TRBJ2-5; 11 bases are shared with TRBD2. Trimming took 5 bases from V and 5 from J; bases not matched to a gene: 4. The CDR3 consists of 13 residues. Germline V gene lookup returns CDR1 SQVTM and CDR2 ANQGSEA.

V gene TRBV6-1 combines with J gene TRBJ2-7, with D uncertain. This CDR3 region has 13 residues. Germline CDR1 and CDR2: MNHNS and SASEGT. Between the trimmed V and J ends, which lost 2 bases and 8 bases, there was a span of 13 bases. CDR3 nucleotide sequence: TGTGCCAGCAGTGAAACAAGGCGAGACAAGCAGTACTTC. It translates to CASSETRRDKQYF.

This clone was counted between two and nine times. The chain employs TRBV7-2 and TRBJ1-6; 8 nucleotides align to TRBD1. The CDR3 covers 16 residues. After removal of 5 bases from V and 8 bases from J, the junction contained 11 bases not matched to a gene. Germline-derived CDR1 and CDR2 are SGHTA and FQGNSA. CDR3 protein: CASSPKGQVLDSPLHF. CDR3 in DNA: TGTGCCAGCAGCCCTAAGGGACAGGTCCTTGATTCACCCCTCCACTTT.

This chain joins TRBV9 and TRBJ2-7; possible D gene TRBD2, 5 bases. The CDR3 loop spans 14 amino acids. Looked up from germline, CDR1 is SGDLS and CDR2 is YYNGEE. V lost 4 bases, J lost 2 bases, and 13 bases lay in between. This CDR3 reads CASSPRTVAYEQYF. The CDR3 DNA sequence: TGTGCCAGCAGCCCTCGGACTGTCGCCTACGAGCAGTACTTC.

The J gene is TRBJ2-1, the V gene TRBV6-4; D might be TRBD2 (6 bases). The V end lost 0 bases, the J end lost 4 bases, and 10 bases lay between the germline ends. Looked up from germline, CDR1 is MRHNA and CDR2 is SNTAGT. This CDR3 spans 15 amino acids. CDR3 DNA sequence: TGTGCCAGCAGTGACTCAGCGGGTCCTTACAATGAGCAGTTCTTC. Translated: CASSDSAGPYNEQFF.

This chain joins TRBV9 and TRBJ2-2, with a possible D match to TRBD2 (6 bases). This CDR3 has 16 amino acids. V was pared by 4 bases and J by 1 base, with 14 bases between. Germline values: CDR1 SGDLS, CDR2 YYNGEE. The CDR3 here is CASSTYGGENTGELFF. The CDR3 region has the DNA TGTGCCAGCAGCACCTATGGCGGGGAGAACACCGGGGAGCTGTTTTTT.

This clone was recorded only once. The genes are TRBV19 and TRBJ1-5; no firm D call. Trimming cost V 7 bases and J 4 bases, with 14 bases left between them. The CDR3 is made up of 14 amino acids. CDR1 is LNHDA and CDR2 is SQIVND in the germline V gene (reference sequence). CDR3 in amino acids: CASTAREGNQPQHF. The CDR3 DNA is TGTGCCAGTACCGCACGGGAAGGGAATCAGCCCCAGCATTTT.

The chain employs TRBV19 and TRBJ2-7, with a weak D call TRBD1 (6 bases). Germline-derived CDR1 and CDR2 are LNHDA and SQIVND (reference sequence). Trimming left V 0 bases short and J 3 bases short, with 18 bases between. The CDR3 contains 17 residues. The CDR3 sequence is CASSIDQGLASVYEQYF. CDR3 DNA sequence: TGTGCCAGTAGTATAGATCAGGGGCTAGCTTCAGTCTACGAGCAGTACTTC.

The rearrangement joins TRBV2 to TRBJ1-1; the D gene is possibly TRBD1 (6 bases). The CDR3 has 16 residues. Trimming cost V 5 bases and J 0 bases, with 16 bases left between them. The V gene's germline CDR1 is SNHLY and CDR2 FYNNEI. CDR3 bases: TGTGCCAGCAGTAAGACAGGAAGGATTATGAACACTGAAGCTTTCTTT. It translates to CASSKTGRIMNTEAFF.

Concerning this clone: Different DNA sequences within this sample yield the same CDR3. The chain carries TRBV9 and TRBJ2-7; tentative D call: TRBD2 (6 bases). Germline V gives CDR1 SGDLS, CDR2 YYNGEE. V was pared by 4 bases and J by 1 base, with 9 bases between. CDR3 length: 13 amino acids. Written as DNA, the CDR3 is TGTGCCAGCAGCCCCGGGGGTTCCTACGAGCAGTACTTC. Its protein product is CASSPGGSYEQYF.

This chain links TRBV19 with TRBJ1-6, with TRBD1 identical over 7 bases. The CDR3 has 13 amino acids. J lost 10 bases, V lost 7 bases, and 7 bases had no gene match. Germline V gene data show CDR1 as LNHDA and CDR2 as SQIVND (reference sequence). CDR3: CASTGGGLSPLHF. The CDR3 DNA reads TGTGCCAGTACCGGAGGGGGCCTCTCACCCCTCCACTTT.

The chain is built from TRBV7-2 and TRBJ2-1; TRBD2 might be the D (5 bases). The CDR3 runs 12 residues. The germline CDR1 and CDR2 sequences are SGHTA and FQGNSA. V gave up 9 bases and J gave up 7 bases, with 13 bases separating them. CDR3 DNA sequence: TGTGCCAGTTTTTTAGCGCTGAATGAGCAGTTCTTC. This gives the protein CASFLALNEQFF.

The rearrangement joins TRBV6-5 to TRBJ2-7, with D possibly being TRBD1 (6 bases). Germline loops: CDR1 MNHEY, CDR2 SVGAGI. The CDR3 extends over 14 amino acids. The V end lost 5 bases, the J end lost 2 bases, and 13 bases lay between the germline ends. The CDR3 spells CASSPGTNTYEQYF. DNA for the CDR3: TGTGCCAGCAGTCCCGGGACAAATACCTACGAGCAGTACTTC.

This chain joins TRBV25-1 and TRBJ2-2, with TRBD1 matching 9 bases. Germline CDR1 MGHDK, CDR2 SYGVNS. Trimming at V came to 5 bases and at J to 7 bases, leaving 14 bases not matched to a gene. The CDR3 runs to 17 residues. The CDR3 DNA sequence: TGTGCCAGCAGTATCCAACGTGGGACAGGGTCTGTCGGGGAGCTGTTTTTT. It specifies CASSIQRGTGSVGELFF.

The chain recombines TRBV19 with TRBJ2-3; 9 nucleotides agree with TRBD2. V lost 2 bases to trimming and J lost 1 base; unmatched junction nucleotides: 1. The CDR3 is made up of 15 amino acids. Germline-derived CDR1 and CDR2 are LNHDA and SQIVND (reference sequence). CDR3 coding DNA: TGTGCCAGTAGTATATGGACTAGCGGCACAGATACGCAGTATTTT. It codes for CASSIWTSGTDTQYF.